This TCR beta chain was sequenced in a study of spatial heterogeneity in lung cancer. Study overall: A module score for T cells, taken from matched bulk RNA-seq, correlated strongly with TCR transcript counts in tumor regions. In raw reads, more than nine appearances on average were recorded for each unique TCR and UMI combination. General study points: Numbers of ubiquitous and regional expanded TCRs tracked ubiquitous and regional nonsynonymous mutation counts, respectively. Counts of expanded alpha and beta TCRs within tumors tracked the tumor nonsynonymous mutation count.

This clonotype was observed at least ten times. The antigen remains unidentified. From the 5' RACE reads, TCRdb called clonotypes with MiXCR, one entry per CDR3 protein. The sample gives fewer than 15,000 distinct CDR3 sequences, roughly 3.3% of which show up once; about a sixth is in the top ten. Time point noted: sample taken at primary tumor resection. Frozen PBMC, nontumor lung or tumor provided whole RNA, which was sequenced unsorted. This material consisted of lung tumor tissue, taken at surgery. The source of this sequence is a male donor with early-stage non-small cell lung cancer.

CDR3 nucleotide sequence: TGTGCCAGCAGGCAGATCTCAACTAATGAAAAACTGTTTTTT. Its translation: CASRQISTNEKLFF. V is TRBV6-5 and J is TRBJ1-4; D not resolved. CDR1 is MNHEY, CDR2 SVGAGI, per germline. The CDR3 spans 14 residues. The V end was cut by 6 bases, the J end by 0 bases, with 8 bases between.